A single sample gave rise to the 5 T cell receptor beta chains below, sequenced in a study of tumor-infiltrating lymphocytes in primary liver carcinoma. Investigators took RNA and DNA out together from about 19-30 mg of unsorted bulk tissue. Total RNA (around 0.45 ug) served as template for TCR beta cDNA synthesis primed by a constant-region primer. Three nested multiplex PCR rounds of slightly modified ARM-PCR generated TCR beta libraries. A C-beta reverse primer was combined with TRBV1-TRBV30 forward primers in the first two PCR rounds, and each round had ten to eleven cycles. TCRdb re-analysed the multiplex PCR reads in MiXCR, keeping a single row per CDR3 protein. The sample comprises some 180,000 distinct CDR3 sequences, 85% of which are singletons, and 15% to 20% rests with the top ten. The specimen was tumor tissue from primary liver carcinoma. The receptors derive from a man aged 35-49 years with primary liver carcinoma and hepatitis B virus infection.

CDR3: CSVDLRDARSYNEQFF. Here the CDR3 DNA reads TGCAGCGTTGATCTTCGGGACGCCCGCTCCTACAATGAGCAGTTCTTC. V and J are TRBV29-1 and TRBJ2-1, with D possibly being TRBD1 or TRBD2 (5 bases each). There are 16 residues in the CDR3. Germline V lookup: CDR1 SQVTM, CDR2 ANQGSEA. Trimming took off 3 bases at V and 0 bases at J, with 15 bases between the two ends.

The genes are TRBV12-3 or TRBV12-4 and TRBJ1-2; the D is unclear. CDR3 length: 12 residues. V lost 6 bases, J lost 5 bases, and 10 bases lay in between. CDR3 sequence (DNA): TGTGCCAGCAGCATAGGAGATTATGGCTACACCTTC. Residues: CASSIGDYGYTF.

As regards this clonotype: Germline is not matched at one junction end, which may reflect a read error. The V and J genes are TRBV29-1 and TRBJ2-2, with 8 positions matching TRBD1. CDR1 and CDR2 (germline): SQVTM, ANQGSEA. This CDR3 comprises 16 residues. The CDR3, as DNA: TGCAGCGTTCCGAGTCCAGGGGGCGCGAATACCGGGAAGCTGTTTTTT. Translated, it gives CSVPSPGGANTGKLFF.

On this clonotype: At one of its ends the junction is not consistent with the germline gene, which may arise from a read error. The rearrangement links TRBV29-1 to TRBJ1-5, with D uncertain. Germline V CDR1 and CDR2: SQVTM, ANQGSEA. The CDR3 totals 13 residues. The CDR3 sequence is CSVASSVNQSQHF. CDR3 bases: TGCAGCGTTGCGAGTAGTGTTAATCAGTCCCAGCATTTT.

Remarks on this clonotype: A clone one base away is much larger, so this may be a read error. This chain links TRBV28 with TRBJ1-1; tentative D call: TRBD1 (5 bases). Germline V gene sequence: CDR1 MDHEN, CDR2 SYDVKM. This CDR3 region has 13 residues. CDR3 DNA sequence: TGTGCCAGCAGGGGGGATTCGGCCACTGGAGCTTTCTTT. As protein: CASRGDSATGAFF.